One and the same sample provided the 30 T cell receptor beta chains below, sequenced in a study of OX40 agonist ivuxolimab in advanced cancers. Data came from immunoSEQ multiplex PCR; TCRdb stores just in-frame clones and leaves some out. The table lists 90,000 or so clones, 91% of them singletons, with 8.4% in the top ten. The source material was CD4+ or CD8+ T cells sorted from blood, sampled in a trial of the OX40 agonist ivuxolimab. These receptors were taken from an adult with an advanced solid tumor such as melanoma, head and neck, liver or kidney cancer.

The chain carries TRBV6-5 and TRBJ1-2, with D hard to call. V was pared by 0 bases and J by 1 base, with 12 bases between. CDR3 size: 16 residues. From germline, CDR1 is MNHEY and CDR2 SVGAGI. The CDR3 DNA is TGTGCCAGCAGTTACTCGTCAGGATACCTTAACTATGGCTACACCTTC. This sequence encodes CASSYSSGYLNYGYTF.

This clone was counted once. The V gene is TRBV13, the J gene TRBJ1-5; TRBD1 matches 8 bases. This CDR3 region has 14 residues. Trimming at V came to 4 bases and at J to 7 bases, leaving 6 bases not matched to a gene. CDR1 is PRHDT, CDR2 FYEKMQ, per germline (reference sequence). The CDR3 here is CASSSGQGRQPQHF. The CDR3 region has the DNA TGTGCCAGCAGCTCTGGACAGGGAAGGCAGCCCCAGCATTTT.

The chain recombines TRBV28 with TRBJ1-5; D uncertain. This CDR3 contains 12 residues. V was clipped by 5 bases and J by 5 bases, with 7 bases between them. Germline assignment: CDR1 MDHEN and CDR2 SYDVKM. The CDR3: CASSLSYQPQHF. CDR3 sequence (DNA): TGTGCCAGCAGTCTTTCGTATCAGCCCCAGCATTTT.

V is TRBV7-3 and J is TRBJ2-2; D uncertain. The germline gives CDR1 SGHTA, CDR2 FQGTGA. There are 13 residues in the CDR3. V lost 0 bases and J 4 bases, leaving 3 bases between the germline ends. CDR3 amino acids: CASSLTVTGELFF. The CDR3 nucleotides read TGTGCCAGCAGCTTAACGGTCACCGGGGAGCTGTTTTTT.

J is TRBJ1-4 and V is TRBV15, with a tentative D call TRBD1 (6 bases). Germline V CDR1 and CDR2: LNHNV, YYDKDF (reference sequence). V was clipped by 0 bases and J by 4 bases, with 12 bases between them. CDR3 length: 16 amino acids. CDR3 nucleotides: TGTGCCACCAGCAGAGATGAGACAGGACGTAATGAAAAACTGTTTTTT. Its protein is CATSRDETGRNEKLFF.

On this clone: This same CDR3 is encoded by further DNA sequences in the sample. The chain uses TRBV30 and TRBJ1-5; D perhaps matches TRBD1 (5 bases). Per the germline V gene, CDR1 is GTSNPN and CDR2 is SVGIG (reference sequence). This CDR3 contains 14 residues. Trimming cost V 5 bases and J 0 bases, with 11 bases left between them. The CDR3: CAWGAENSNQPQHF. For the CDR3, the DNA is TGTGCCTGGGGGGCGGAGAATAGCAATCAGCCCCAGCATTTT.

This clone was observed a handful of times. The V call is TRBV27, the J call TRBJ1-5, with TRBD1 identical over 9 bases. V was pared by 9 bases and J by 2 bases, with 5 bases of the junction left unmatched. The CDR3 has 14 residues. CDR1 and CDR2 from the germline V gene are MNHEY and SMNVEV (reference sequence). The CDR3 here is CARRDRVGNQPQHF. In nucleotides, the CDR3 is TGTGCCAGGAGGGACAGGGTGGGCAATCAGCCCCAGCATTTT.

The chain recombines TRBV7-2 with TRBJ2-1; D is perhaps TRBD2 (6 bases). Germline V gene sequence: CDR1 SGHTA, CDR2 FQGNSA. Trimming pared 1 base from V and 8 bases from J, leaving 24 bases between. The CDR3 length is 18 residues. Here the CDR3 reads CASSLEVEVTRRSHEQFF. CDR3 DNA sequence: TGTGCCAGCAGCTTAGAGGTCGAGGTGACTAGAAGGTCCCATGAGCAGTTCTTC.

This clone came up once. V usage is TRBV4-1 and J usage is TRBJ1-5, with D maybe TRBD1 (5 bases). Germline loops: CDR1 MGHRA, CDR2 YSYEKL. This CDR3 contains 14 residues. Trimming pared 1 base from V and 7 bases from J, leaving 11 bases between. In DNA form, the CDR3 reads TGCGCCAGCAGCCAAGGGTGGGGACCGCAGCCCCAGCATTTT. Protein product: CASSQGWGPQPQHF.

The CDR3 coding sequence is TGTGCCAGCAGAGAATTGACAGATTCCACTGAAGCTTTCTTT. Amino acids: CASRELTDSTEAFF. The chain couples TRBV6-1 to TRBJ1-1; a possible D gene is TRBD1 (5 bases). From germline, CDR1 is MNHNS and CDR2 SASEGT. V was trimmed by 6 bases and J by 4 bases, leaving 15 bases between them. The CDR3 runs to 14 residues.

This chain uses TRBV6-5 with TRBJ2-3; D is uncertain. Germline CDR1 and CDR2: MNHEY and SVGAGI. Trimming took 2 bases from V and 2 from J, leaving 5 bases between them. This CDR3 is built from 13 residues. The CDR3 loop reads CASSYALTDTQYF. The CDR3 nucleotides are TGTGCCAGCAGTTACGCCCTCACAGATACGCAGTATTTT.

The V and J genes are TRBV7-9 and TRBJ1-6; D gene ambiguous. Germline CDR1 is SEHNR and CDR2 is FQNEAQ (reference sequence). V shed 1 base and J shed 10 bases, with 8 bases lying between them. The CDR3 loop spans 13 amino acids. CDR3 in amino acids: CASSLVGGSPLHF. The CDR3 bases are TGTGCCAGCAGCTTAGTTGGAGGATCACCCCTCCACTTT. Full variable domain (rest looked up from reference TRBV7-9 and TRBJ1-6): DTGVSQNPRHKITKRGQNVTFRCDPISEHNRLYWYRQTLGQGPEFLTYFQNEAQLEKSRLLSDRFSAERPKGSFSTLEIQRTEQGDSAMYLCASSLVGGSPLHFGNGTRLTVT.

The chain employs TRBV7-5 and TRBJ2-4; the table's D gene call, TRBD2, was not cross checked with the DNA. TRBV7-5 is designated a pseudogene. The CDR3 runs to 15 residues. The CDR3 DNA sequence: TGTGCCAGAAAAGGGGAGGGAGCCACCGAAAACATTCAGTACTTC. It is translated as CARKGEGATENIQYF.

The chain employs TRBV6-1 and TRBJ2-3; D is unresolved. CDR1 is MNHNS, CDR2 SASEGT, per germline. V was clipped by 2 bases and J by 3 bases, with 12 bases between them. This CDR3 is built from 15 residues. CDR3 sequence: CASSEPFSGTDTQYF. In nucleotides, the CDR3 is TGTGCCAGCAGTGAACCATTTTCTGGGACAGATACGCAGTATTTT.

The genes are TRBV6-1 and TRBJ1-1; the D gene is possibly TRBD1 (5 bases). Trimming removed 3 bases from V and 4 bases from J, with 15 bases in between. Germline assignment: CDR1 MNHNS and CDR2 SASEGT. The CDR3 has 15 amino acids. The CDR3 DNA reads TGTGCCAGCAGTGATAGCCACTTTAGGGGCACTGAAGCTTTCTTT. Protein product: CASSDSHFRGTEAFF.

The chain employs TRBV9 and TRBJ2-5, with 7 bases that match TRBD1. The germline gives CDR1 SGDLS, CDR2 YYNGEE. The V gene end was trimmed by 2 bases and the J gene end by 5 bases; junction bases not matched to a gene: 9. The CDR3 totals 15 residues. The CDR3 sequence is CASSVLLGGQETQYF. CDR3 bases: TGTGCCAGCAGCGTTCTCCTAGGGGGCCAGGAGACCCAGTACTTC.

The chain uses TRBV15 and TRBJ2-7; no clear D. V lost 0 bases, J lost 2 bases, and 11 bases lay in between. The germline gives CDR1 LNHNV, CDR2 YYDKDF (reference sequence). The length of the CDR3 is 15 residues. CDR3 amino acids: CATSRDTDGAYEQYF. In DNA form, the CDR3 reads TGTGCCACCAGCAGAGATACGGACGGAGCCTACGAGCAGTACTTC.

This clone has only one observation. This chain joins TRBV5-6 and TRBJ2-5, with unresolved D. Germline V gene sequence: CDR1 SGHDT, CDR2 YYEEEE. V lost 4 bases to trimming and J lost 3 bases, with 16 bases between them. This CDR3 comprises 15 residues. CDR3 protein: CASSQGFGSKETQYF. Here the CDR3 DNA reads TGTGCCAGCAGCCAAGGTTTCGGGTCAAAAGAGACCCAGTACTTC.

This clone was detected once. The chain links TRBV9 to TRBJ1-1; 7 positions match TRBD1. The CDR3 has 15 amino acids. The germline V gene has CDR1 SGDLS and CDR2 YYNGEE. J gave up 1 base and V 2 bases, and 5 bases lay outside the gene matches. CDR3 region: CASSVRDRGNTEAFF. DNA for the CDR3: TGTGCCAGCAGCGTCCGGGACAGAGGGAACACTGAAGCTTTCTTT.

V and J are TRBV30 and TRBJ1-5; D gene unclear. CDR3 size: 14 residues. V was clipped by 1 base and J by 3 bases, with 10 bases between them. CDR1 is GTSNPN and CDR2 is SVGIG in the germline V gene (reference sequence). CDR3 DNA sequence: TGTGCCTGGAGTGACGGGCCGCTCAATCAGCCCCAGCATTTT. This codes for CAWSDGPLNQPQHF.

The chain employs TRBV30 and TRBJ2-5; D unresolved. The CDR3 is 11 residues long. Trimming took 0 bases from V and 3 from J, leaving 2 bases between them. The germline V gene has CDR1 GTSNPN and CDR2 SVGIG (reference sequence). This chain's CDR3 is CAWSVEETQYF. CDR3 sequence (DNA): TGTGCCTGGAGTGTAGAAGAGACCCAGTACTTC.

The chain couples TRBV28 to TRBJ1-5; no reliable D call. With 4 bases removed from V and 4 bases from J, the gap between germline ends came to 11 bases. This CDR3 has 14 amino acids. The V gene's germline CDR1 is MDHEN and CDR2 SYDVKM. The CDR3 nucleotides are TGTGCCAGCAGTTGGCTCCTTGGGAATCAGCCCCAGCATTTT. Protein: CASSWLLGNQPQHF.

The genes are TRBV10-3 and TRBJ1-2, with TRBD1 as a possible D gene (5 bases). Trimming pared 4 bases from V and 4 bases from J, leaving 16 bases between. This CDR3 region has 15 residues. Germline lookup yields CDR1 ENHRY and CDR2 SYGVKD. The CDR3 DNA sequence: TGTGCCATCAGTGGGTACCCGGCCGGGGGCTATGGCTACACCTTC. Its translation is CAISGYPAGGYGYTF.

The rearrangement joins TRBV4-3 to TRBJ2-7; 8 bases fit TRBD1. The V and J ends lost 4 bases and 0 bases, in that order; junction bases with no gene match: 2. The CDR3 is 14 residues long. The germline gives CDR1 LGHNA, CDR2 YSLEER. CDR3 amino acids: CASSPGQGSYEQYF. The CDR3 DNA reads TGCGCCAGCAGCCCCGGACAGGGCTCCTACGAGCAGTACTTC.

The rearrangement joins TRBV6-4 to TRBJ2-3; 10 bases align to TRBD2. The germline V gene encodes CDR1 MRHNA and CDR2 SNTAGT. This CDR3 comprises 15 residues. V trimming: 3 bases; J trimming: 1 base; junction bases outside the gene matches: 1. The CDR3 is CASSEGTSGTDTQYF. DNA for the CDR3: TGTGCCAGCAGTGAGGGGACTAGCGGCACAGATACGCAGTATTTT.

The V call is TRBV13, the J call TRBJ1-1; no firm D call. The germline V gene has CDR1 PRHDT and CDR2 FYEKMQ (reference sequence). This CDR3 is 12 amino acids long. V was shortened by 4 bases and J by 1 base, with 4 bases between the two germline ends. CDR3 in DNA: TGTGCCAGCAGCTCCGGGAACACTGAAGCTTTCTTT. Its protein product is CASSSGNTEAFF.

The rearrangement joins TRBV7-9 to TRBJ2-3; D call uncertain. This CDR3 spans 13 amino acids. The ends were cut back, 5 bases at V and 0 bases at J, with 6 bases in the middle. Germline V lookup: CDR1 SEHNR, CDR2 FQNEAQ (reference sequence). The CDR3 here is CASSVISTDTQYF. In DNA, the CDR3 is TGTGCCAGCAGCGTTATAAGCACAGATACGCAGTATTTT. Full variable domain (outside the CDR3, taken from reference TRBV7-9 and TRBJ2-3): DTGVSQNPRHKITKRGQNVTFRCDPISEHNRLYWYRQTLGQGPEFLTYFQNEAQLEKSRLLSDRFSAERPKGSFSTLEIQRTEQGDSAMYLCASSVISTDTQYFGPGTRLTVL.

The CDR3 region is CASSTPDSEGNEQFF. CDR3 in DNA: TGTGCCAGCAGCACCCCTGATTCTGAGGGGAATGAGCAGTTCTTC. The chain has TRBV7-9 and TRBJ2-1; D might be TRBD1 or TRBD2, each matching 5 bases. There are 15 residues in the CDR3. The germline gives CDR1 SEHNR, CDR2 FQNEAQ (reference sequence). Trimming removed 5 bases at V and 7 bases at J, with 18 bases between.

As DNA, the CDR3 is TGTCCACGAACCCCGACCGTTGCAACTAATGAAAAACTGTTTTTT. Amino acids: CPRTPTVATNEKLFF. V usage is TRBV19 and J usage is TRBJ1-4; D not certain. This CDR3 comprises 15 residues. Looked up from germline, CDR1 is LNHDA and CDR2 is SQIVND (reference sequence).

In its sample, this clone was seen once. The chain has TRBV2 and TRBJ2-7; D might be TRBD2 (6 bases). V gave up 4 bases and J gave up 2 bases, with 12 bases separating them. The CDR3 contains 14 residues. The germline CDR1 and CDR2 sequences are SNHLY and FYNNEI. CDR3: CASSVDYMAYEQYF. The CDR3 DNA follows: TGTGCCAGCAGTGTGGACTATATGGCCTACGAGCAGTACTTC.